Included here is one T cell receptor (beta chain) sequence, with context. CDR1 is MNHNS, CDR2 SASEGT, per germline. Between the trimmed V and J ends, which lost 3 bases and 0 bases, there was a span of 8 bases. The CDR3 spans 14 residues. Partitioning of CD4+ cells yielded a CD45RA+ naive subset and a CD45RA-negative memory subset. The data stem from a study of shared clonotypes between healthy human individuals. Using immunoSEQ multiplex PCR, the repertoire was profiled, and TCRdb retains in-frame clones only, with some absent. The top ten hold less than 0.15% of the sample, which has some 2,400,000 clones, 90% to 97% seen once.

Sequencing was done on a sample of naive CD4+ T cells sorted from blood. Subset indicated: CD45RA+ positively selected. The origin of this receptor is a man aged 18 to 30 in good health. V gene TRBV6-1 combines with J gene TRBJ2-5; D not resolved. CDR3: CASSDLAYQETQYF. The CDR3 region has the DNA TGTGCCAGCAGTGATCTGGCATACCAAGAGACCCAGTACTTC.